This record looks at one TCR beta chain sequence and its context. Its antigen is unknown. The use of a sample-barcoded 5' primer and a J-beta primer mix characterized a second PCR of about 6 to 12 cycles. TCRdb re-derived calls from the 5' RACE reads in MiXCR, one entry per CDR3 protein. The table includes over 1,200,000 distinct CDR3 sequences, roughly 59% detected once. Germline V gene lookup returns CDR1 LGHDT and CDR2 YNNKEL (reference sequence). There are 14 residues in the CDR3. V was clipped by 10 bases and J by 1 base, with 17 bases between them. The record originates from a study of blood T cells in healthy people across ages. Study at large: For every two T cells, template switching captured about one barcoded beta molecule. Broader study findings: Among T cells, TCR beta diversity per million cells dropped roughly linearly as age rose.

The chain uses TRBV3-1 and TRBJ2-7, with TRBD2 as a possible D gene (5 bases). Sequenced sample: blood. The clonotype comes from a young man in good health. The CDR3 spells CATGGLGESYEQYF. In DNA, the CDR3 is TGTGCCACCGGAGGACTTGGGGAATCCTACGAGCAGTACTTC.